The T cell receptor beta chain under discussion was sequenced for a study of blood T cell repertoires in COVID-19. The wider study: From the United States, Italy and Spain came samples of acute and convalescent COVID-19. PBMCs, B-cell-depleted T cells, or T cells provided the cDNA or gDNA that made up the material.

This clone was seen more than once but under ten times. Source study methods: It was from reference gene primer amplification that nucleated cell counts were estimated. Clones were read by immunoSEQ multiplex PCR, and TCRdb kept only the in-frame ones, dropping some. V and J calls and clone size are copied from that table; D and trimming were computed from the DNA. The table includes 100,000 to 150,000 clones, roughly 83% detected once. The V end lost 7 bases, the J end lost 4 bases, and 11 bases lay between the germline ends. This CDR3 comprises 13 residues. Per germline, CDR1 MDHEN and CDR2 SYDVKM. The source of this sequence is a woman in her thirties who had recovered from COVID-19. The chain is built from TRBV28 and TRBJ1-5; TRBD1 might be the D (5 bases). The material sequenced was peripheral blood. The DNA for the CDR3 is TGTGCCAGCACCCGACAGCAAAATCAGCCCCAGCATTTT. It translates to CASTRQQNQPQHF.